This T cell receptor beta chain was documented in a study of spatial heterogeneity in lung cancer. Overall study results and limits: How many expanded intratumoral alpha and beta TCRs were present tracked the tumor mutation count, which was a count of nonsynonymous mutations.

The time point: sample taken at primary tumor resection. The donor population consisted of about 75 patients with untreated, early-stage non-small cell lung cancer. In each case, whole RNA from tumor, nontumor lung or frozen PBMC was sequenced unsorted. This clonotype showed up many times. The antigen remains unidentified. A unique molecular identifier was attached to every TCR cDNA molecule. TCRdb re-called the 5' RACE reads through MiXCR, storing one row per CDR3 protein. Of around 100,000 distinct CDR3 sequences in the sample, 4.4% were seen once. The receptor was isolated from a male donor with early-stage non-small cell lung cancer. The sample consisted of lung tumor tissue, taken at surgery.

This chain's CDR3 is CASSSRQGKAFF. As DNA, the CDR3 is TGTGCCAGCAGTTCCCGACAGGGCAAGGCTTTCTTT. The chain carries TRBV27 and TRBJ1-1; the match to TRBD1 covers 7 bases. V shed 4 bases, J shed 11 bases, and the junction held 7 bases outside the gene matches. The CDR3 length is 12 residues. CDR1 is MNHEY, CDR2 SMNVEV, per germline (reference sequence).